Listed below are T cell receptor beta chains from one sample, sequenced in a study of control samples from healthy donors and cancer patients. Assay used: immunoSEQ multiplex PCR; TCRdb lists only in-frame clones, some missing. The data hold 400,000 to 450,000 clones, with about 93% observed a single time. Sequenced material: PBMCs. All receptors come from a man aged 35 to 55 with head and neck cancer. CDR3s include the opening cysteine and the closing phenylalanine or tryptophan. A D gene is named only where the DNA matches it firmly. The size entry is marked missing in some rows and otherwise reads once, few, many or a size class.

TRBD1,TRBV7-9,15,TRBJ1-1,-,CASSAPAGGLAEAFF,TGTGCCAGCAGCGCACCAGCAGGGGGCCTCGCTGAAGCTTTCTTT
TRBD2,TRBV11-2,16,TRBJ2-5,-,CASSSVRGGLQETQYF,TGTGCCAGCAGCTCAGTACGGGGGGGACTACAAGAGACCCAGTACTTC
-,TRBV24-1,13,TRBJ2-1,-,CATSDYRHNEQFF,TGTGCCACCAGTGATTACCGACACAATGAGCAGTTCTTC
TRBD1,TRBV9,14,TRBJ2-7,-,CASSVGTGDREQYF,TGTGCCAGCAGCGTAGGGACAGGGGATCGCGAGCAGTACTTC
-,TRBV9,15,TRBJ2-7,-,CASSRTWGAAYEQYF,TGTGCCAGCAGCCGGACCTGGGGCGCGGCCTACGAGCAGTACTTC
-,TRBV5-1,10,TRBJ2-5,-,CASSLVSQYF,TGCGCCAGCAGCTTGGTTTCCCAGTACTTC
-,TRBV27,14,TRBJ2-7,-,CASRGAGSSYEQYF,TGTGCCAGCCGGGGGGCAGGGAGCTCCTACGAGCAGTACTTC
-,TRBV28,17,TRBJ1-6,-,CASSFGPGLLYNSPLHF,TGTGCCAGCAGTTTCGGTCCGGGACTCCTCTATAATTCACCCCTCCACTTT
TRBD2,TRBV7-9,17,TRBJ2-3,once,CASSSPLSGKPTDTQYF,TGTGCCAGCAGCTCCCCCTTAAGCGGGAAACCCACAGATACGCAGTATTTT
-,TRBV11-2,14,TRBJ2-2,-,CASSSRPLPGELFF,TGTGCCAGCAGCTCCCGACCCCTTCCCGGGGAGCTGTTTTTT
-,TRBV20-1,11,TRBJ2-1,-,CSAGGPGEQFF,TGCAGTGCTGGGGGCCCCGGTGAGCAGTTCTTC
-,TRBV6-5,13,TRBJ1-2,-,CASSLSLRDGYTF,TGTGCCAGCAGCCTCTCTTTGAGGGACGGCTACACCTTC
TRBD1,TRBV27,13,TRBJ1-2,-,CASSWGQSYGYTF,TGTGCCAGCAGTTGGGGACAGTCCTATGGCTACACCTTC
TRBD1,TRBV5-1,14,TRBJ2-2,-,CASSFTGGPGELFF,TGCGCCAGCAGCTTTACAGGGGGTCCCGGGGAGCTGTTTTTT
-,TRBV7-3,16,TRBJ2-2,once,CASSLGSPGVARELFF,TGTGCCAGCAGCTTAGGGAGCCCAGGGGTTGCCCGGGAGCTGTTTTTT
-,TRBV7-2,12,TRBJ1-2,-,CASSLLSYGYTF,TGTGCCAGCAGCTTATTGAGCTATGGCTACACCTTC
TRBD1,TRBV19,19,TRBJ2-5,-,CASSIVLGGQGASEETQYF,TGTGCCAGTAGTATAGTTCTTGGAGGACAGGGGGCATCGGAAGAGACCCAGTACTTC
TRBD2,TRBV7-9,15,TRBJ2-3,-,CASSLSSGGSDTQYF,TGTGCCAGCAGCTTATCTAGCGGGGGGTCAGATACGCAGTATTTT
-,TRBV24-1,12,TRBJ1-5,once,CATSGGAQPQHF,TGTGCCACCAGTGGAGGGGCACAGCCCCAGCATTTT
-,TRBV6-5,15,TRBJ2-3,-,CASTRKEGAADTQYF,TGTGCCAGTACTAGGAAGGAGGGAGCGGCAGATACGCAGTATTTT
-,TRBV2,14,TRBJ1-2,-,CARAAGSSNYGYTF,TGTGCCAGGGCAGCGGGCAGCTCTAACTATGGCTACACCTTC
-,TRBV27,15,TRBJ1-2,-,CASSSPRQANYGYTF,TGTGCCAGCAGTTCACCAAGACAGGCTAACTATGGCTACACCTTC
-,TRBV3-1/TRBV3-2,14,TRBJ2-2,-,CASSQKATTGELFF,TGTGCCAGCAGCCAAAAGGCCACAACCGGGGAGCTGTTTTTT
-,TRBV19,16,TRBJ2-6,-,CASGKGPRGGANVLTF,TGTGCCAGTGGAAAGGGCCCCCGGGGTGGGGCCAACGTCCTGACTTTC
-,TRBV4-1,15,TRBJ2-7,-,CASSQPGPRSYEQYF,TGCGCCAGCAGCCAACCGGGACCTCGCTCCTACGAGCAGTACTTC
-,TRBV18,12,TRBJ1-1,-,CASSGRHTEAFF,TGTGCCAGCTCAGGCAGGCACACTGAAGCTTTCTTT
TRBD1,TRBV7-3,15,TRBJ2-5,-,CASSRGQGVLETQYF,TGTGCCAGCAGCCGGGGACAGGGAGTCTTAGAGACCCAGTACTTC
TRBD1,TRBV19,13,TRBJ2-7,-,CASRSRGTYEQYF,TGTGCCAGTAGAAGCAGGGGGACCTACGAGCAGTACTTC
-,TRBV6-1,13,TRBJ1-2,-,CASSDLRVGGYTF,TGTGCCAGCAGTGATCTCAGGGTTGGAGGCTACACCTTC
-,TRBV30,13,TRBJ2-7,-,CAWSVRADYEQYF,TGTGCCTGGAGTGTTCGGGCAGATTACGAGCAGTACTTC
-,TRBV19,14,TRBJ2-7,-,CASSRTAGGYEQYF,TGTGCCAGTAGCCGGACCGCCGGCGGGTACGAGCAGTACTTC
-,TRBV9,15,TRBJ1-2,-,CASSVGEGGYYGYTF,TGTGCCAGCAGCGTAGGGGAGGGAGGGTACTATGGCTACACCTTC
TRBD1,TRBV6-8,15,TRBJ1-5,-,CASSYDGQGGQPQHF,TGTGCCAGCAGTTACGATGGACAGGGTGGGCAGCCCCAGCATTTT
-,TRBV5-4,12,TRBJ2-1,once,CASSLEDNEQFF,TGTGCCAGCAGCCTAGAGGACAATGAGCAGTTCTTC
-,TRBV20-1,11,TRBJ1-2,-,CSALSRYGYTF,TGCAGTGCCCTCTCTAGGTATGGCTACACCTTC
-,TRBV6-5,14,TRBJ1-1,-,CASSYWGVRFEAFF,TGTGCCAGCAGTTACTGGGGGGTCAGATTTGAAGCTTTCTTT
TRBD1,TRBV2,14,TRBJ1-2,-,CASSEGTGVYGYTF,TGTGCCAGCAGTGAAGGGACAGGGGTCTATGGCTACACCTTC
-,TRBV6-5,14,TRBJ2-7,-,CASSRRQSNYEQYF,TGTGCCAGCAGCCGCCGACAGAGCAACTACGAGCAGTACTTC
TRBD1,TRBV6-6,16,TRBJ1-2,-,CASSSPDREGVDGYTF,TGTGCCAGCAGTTCCCCGGACAGGGAGGGAGTAGATGGCTACACCTTC
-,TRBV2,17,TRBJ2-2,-,CASSEGRGAGTGGELFF,TGTGCCAGCAGTGAAGGGAGGGGCGCAGGAACGGGCGGGGAGCTGTTTTTT
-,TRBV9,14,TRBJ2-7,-,CASSRSQGFIEQYF,TGTGCCAGCAGCCGAAGTCAGGGGTTCATCGAGCAGTACTTC
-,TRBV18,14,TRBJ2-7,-,CASSPPQGKSEQYF,TGTGCCAGCTCACCTCCCCAGGGGAAGTCCGAGCAGTACTTC
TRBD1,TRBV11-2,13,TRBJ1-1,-,CASSPGQVTEAFF,TGTGCCAGCAGCCCCGGACAGGTCACTGAAGCTTTCTTT
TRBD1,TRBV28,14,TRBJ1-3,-,CASSGGQSGNTIYF,TGTGCCAGCAGTGGGGGACAGTCTGGAAACACCATATATTTT
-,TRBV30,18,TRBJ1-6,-,CACHGTAKLSSYNSPLHF,TGTGCCTGTCACGGGACCGCGAAGCTTAGCTCCTATAATTCACCCCTCCACTTT
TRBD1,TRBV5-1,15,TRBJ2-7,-,CASSQGQGRAYEQYF,TGCGCCAGCAGCCAGGGACAGGGTAGAGCCTACGAGCAGTACTTC
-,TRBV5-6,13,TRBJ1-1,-,CASSFGSGAEAFF,TGTGCCAGCAGCTTCGGGTCGGGGGCTGAAGCTTTCTTT
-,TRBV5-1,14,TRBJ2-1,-,CASSLGGAYNEQFF,TGCGCCAGCAGCTTGGGTGGGGCCTACAATGAGCAGTTCTTC
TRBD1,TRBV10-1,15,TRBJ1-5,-,CASSEKGACNQPQHF,TGCGCCAGCAGTGAAAAGGGGGCGTGCAATCAGCCCCAGCATTTT
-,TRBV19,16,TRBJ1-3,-,CASTQLYPSSGNTIYF,TGTGCCAGTACTCAACTATATCCAAGCTCTGGAAACACCATATATTTT
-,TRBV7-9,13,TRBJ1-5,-,CASSLGNGQPQHF,TGTGCCAGCAGCTTGGGCAATGGTCAGCCCCAGCATTTT
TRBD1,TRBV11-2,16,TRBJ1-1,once,CASRQGQGRVDTEAFF,TGTGCCAGCAGACAGGGACAGGGGAGGGTCGACACTGAAGCTTTCTTT
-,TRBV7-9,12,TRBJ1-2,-,CASSLTGGGYTF,TGTGCCAGCAGCCTGACGGGGGGTGGCTACACCTTC
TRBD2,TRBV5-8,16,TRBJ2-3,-,CASSYFKTSGGGTQYF,TGTGCCAGCAGTTATTTTAAAACTAGCGGGGGCGGGACGCAGTATTTT
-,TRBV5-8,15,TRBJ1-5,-,CASSQTRRGNQPQHF,TGTGCCAGCAGCCAAACCCGGCGGGGCAATCAGCCCCAGCATTTT
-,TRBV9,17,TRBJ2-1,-,CASSVAYLGGYYNEQFF,TGTGCCAGCAGCGTAGCTTACTTAGGCGGTTACTACAATGAGCAGTTCTTC
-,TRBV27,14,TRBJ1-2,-,CASSLDPDVYGYTF,TGTGCCAGCAGTTTGGACCCGGACGTCTATGGCTACACCTTC